This T cell receptor beta chain was sequenced for a study of cytomegalovirus exposure and HLA in healthy donors. About this clone: The antigen is undetermined.

Whole-study results and caveats: An analysis was carried out at a later point. It showed that HLA-associated TCR beta chains were more clonally expanded than equally common non-associated chains. Association of a missense DCLRE1C variant with TCR beta V- and J-gene trimming was reported in a later analysis. TCR sequences were mostly rare, though some public TCRs occurred in many donors.

The study ran its PCR with 60 Vbeta and 13 Jbeta primers. Sequencing used immunoSEQ multiplex PCR; TCRdb keeps in-frame clones, though not all of them. The table includes roughly 99,000 clones, roughly 79% detected once. The ends were cut back, 6 bases at V and 4 bases at J, with 16 bases in the middle. Germline V gives CDR1 MGHRA, CDR2 YSYEKL. CDR3 length equals 15 residues. The clonotype comes from a woman aged 40 to 50 in good health and CMV-seronegative. The material sequenced was PBMCs. The chain is built from TRBV4-1 and TRBJ1-5, with a weak D call TRBD1 (6 bases). In nucleotides, the CDR3 is TGCGCCAGCAGAGGGGGGGTCGAGGGAAATCAGCCCCAGCATTTT. Translation: CASRGGVEGNQPQHF.